These T cell receptor beta chains were read from a single sample in a study of T cells in Graves' hyperthyroidism and ophthalmopathy. One entry per CDR3 protein results from TCRdb running MiXCR on the multiplex PCR reads. The sample lists some 740,000 distinct CDR3 sequences, 14% occurring once. The sample comprised blood. These receptors originate from a woman between 18 and 29 years old with Graves' hyperthyroidism. Each CDR3 is given without its conserved first and last residue. Some rows have no size entry. The others give once, few or many, or a class for an expanded clone.

few	TRBV6-1	TRBJ2-1	ASRDSSGRTGSYNEQF
many	TRBV28	TRBJ1-5	ASRSDRVSHSNQPQH
many	TRBV6-6	TRBJ2-7	ASSYRTGSSYEQY
many	TRBV20-1	TRBJ2-4	SALEGTKNIQY
many	TRBV6-2/TRBV6-3	TRBJ1-3	ASREEGTARNTIY
many	TRBV6-2/TRBV6-3	TRBJ1-1	ASSPQDRSNTEAF
-	TRBV6-2/TRBV6-3	TRBJ1-5	ASTQSIYSNQPQH
many	TRBV7-8	TRBJ2-7	ASSPLGASYEQY
few	TRBV28	TRBJ2-1	ATGFGFRF
many	TRBV20-1	TRBJ2-1	SARDDGLAGVIRNEQF
-	TRBV7-8	TRBJ2-2	ASSPRTVGELF
many	TRBV11-2	TRBJ2-1	ASSSYSYYNEQF
many	TRBV18	TRBJ1-1	ASSPTPTGPAGGAF
few	TRBV7-8	TRBJ2-1	ASSFHKNEQF
-	TRBV7-9	TRBJ2-7	ASSLTVPPRNEQY
few	TRBV15	TRBJ2-1	ATSARVYNEQF
few	TRBV9	TRBJ2-5	ASSSRGVAVKQETQY
-	TRBV28	TRBJ1-6	ASRSSGPYSYNSPLH
many	TRBV3-1	TRBJ2-3	ASSYTGVGDTQY
few	TRBV19	TRBJ2-2	ASRPKSGRANTGELF
many	TRBV28	TRBJ1-5	ASSLLSVQPLPGDQPQH
many	TRBV2	TRBJ2-7	ASSEDDPYEQY
-	TRBV19	TRBJ2-3	ASSIRWAPVDTQY
-	TRBV14	TRBJ2-7	ASRPTGGSYEQY
-	TRBV7-2	TRBJ1-4	ASSKMGQGEKLF
-	TRBV19	TRBJ2-1	ASSIGLHEQF
many	TRBV28	TRBJ2-1	ASSFDSATYNEQF